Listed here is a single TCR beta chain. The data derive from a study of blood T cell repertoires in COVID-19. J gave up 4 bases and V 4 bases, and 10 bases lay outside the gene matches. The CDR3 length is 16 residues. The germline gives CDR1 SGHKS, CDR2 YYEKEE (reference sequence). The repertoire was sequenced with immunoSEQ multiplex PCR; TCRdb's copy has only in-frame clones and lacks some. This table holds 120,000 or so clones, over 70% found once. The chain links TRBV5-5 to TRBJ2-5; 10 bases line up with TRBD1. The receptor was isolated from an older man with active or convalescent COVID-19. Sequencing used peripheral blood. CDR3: CASSQRTGGKGETQYF. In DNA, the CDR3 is TGTGCCAGCAGCCAACGGACAGGGGGGAAAGGAGAGACCCAGTACTTC.